This T cell receptor beta chain was sequenced during a study of control samples from healthy donors and cancer patients. V was shortened by 0 bases and J by 0 bases, with 5 bases between the two germline ends. This CDR3 contains 14 residues. The germline gives CDR1 SEHNR, CDR2 FQNEAQ (reference sequence). The protocol was immunoSEQ multiplex PCR, while the TCRdb copy is restricted to in-frame clones and leaves out a portion. The table includes 55,000 to 90,000 clones, 84% detected once. The chain combines TRBV7-9 with TRBJ1-1; D call uncertain. Material: blood. This clonotype was sampled from a man aged 50 to 59 in good health. The CDR3 spells CASSLAVLNTEAFF. The CDR3 DNA is TGTGCCAGCAGCTTAGCTGTCCTGAACACTGAAGCTTTCTTT.